This T cell receptor (beta chain) was observed in a study of CD8+ T cells in alopecia areata. Treatment in this sample: oral pan-JAK inhibitor, 5-10 mg twice daily. Alopecia areata patients provided lesional scalp punch biopsies and peripheral blood. V was shortened by 6 bases and J by 5 bases, with 13 bases between the two germline ends. The CDR3 loop spans 13 amino acids. Germline loops: CDR1 SGHTA, CDR2 FQGNSA. Study findings and constraints: There were also resident alphabeta T cells of normal skin sequenced in scalp samples.

Reverse transcribed after extraction, RNA yielded cDNA as the sequencing template. Measured with immunoSEQ multiplex PCR; TCRdb has only the in-frame clones, and not every one. The sample records approximately 3,800 clones, 74% being singletons. Comment on this clone: As yet, its antigen is unknown.

The sample here was skin, taken at week 24, from a patient treated with tofacitinib. The receptor was isolated from a human donor with alopecia areata. The chain uses TRBV7-2 and TRBJ1-1, with D perhaps matching TRBD1 (5 bases). The CDR3 region has the DNA TGTGCCAGCAGTGCTGACAGCGGGACTGAAGCTTTCTTT. Amino acids: CASSADSGTEAFF.